Below, 23 T cell receptor beta chains from the same sample are listed, as sequenced in a study of spatial heterogeneity in lung cancer. Time point here: sample taken at primary tumor resection. Tumor, nontumor lung or frozen PBMC supplied whole RNA, sequenced without sorting. One entry per CDR3 protein, called by TCRdb with MiXCR from the 5' RACE reads. The sample lists tens of thousands of distinct CDR3 sequences, 9.5% to 15% occurring once. Sequences were derived from PBMCs, sampled at surgery. The receptors here all came from a male donor with early-stage non-small cell lung cancer.

The CDR3 DNA is TGTGCCAGCAGTTTCGGGAGATCCAATCAGCCCCAGCATTTT. It codes for CASSFGRSNQPQHF. The chain is built from TRBV28 and TRBJ1-5; no reliable D call. The CDR3 has 14 residues. Germline values: CDR1 MDHEN, CDR2 SYDVKM. Trimming cost V 3 bases and J 3 bases, with 9 bases left between them.

In this sample, this clonotype turned up a few times. V and J are TRBV27 and TRBJ2-7, with a tentative D call TRBD1 (5 bases). Trimming took off 4 bases at V and 0 bases at J, with 13 bases between the two ends. The CDR3 covers 15 residues. Germline loops: CDR1 MNHEY, CDR2 SMNVEV (reference sequence). The CDR3 region has the DNA TGTGCCAGCAGTTGGGGCAGCTTCAGCTCCTACGAGCAGTACTTC. It specifies CASSWGSFSSYEQYF.

This clonotype showed up just a few times. V gene TRBV12-3 or TRBV12-4 combines with J gene TRBJ1-4; D is unclear. This CDR3 comprises 14 residues. The V gene lost 6 bases and the J gene lost 4 bases, with 12 bases spanning the gap. CDR3 coding DNA: TGTGCCAGCAGGTCGACCCTTAGTAATGAAAAACTGTTTTTT. It specifies CASRSTLSNEKLFF.

There are a few counts of this clonotype. Germline and junction disagree at one end, which may indicate a read error. CDR3 nucleotide sequence: TGTGCCAGCAGCCCCGGCCCGGGGGGCACCGGAGAGCTGTTTTTT. Its protein is CASSPGPGGTGELFF. The chain carries TRBV5-6 and TRBJ2-2; tentative D call: TRBD2 (7 bases). Germline V gene lookup returns CDR1 SGHDT and CDR2 YYEEEE. CDR3 length equals 15 residues. Variable domain in full (rest from reference TRBV5-6 and TRBJ2-2): DAGVTQSPTHLIKTRGQQVTLRCSPKSGHDTVSWYQQALGQGPQFIFQYYEEEERQRGNFPDRFSGHQFPNYSSELNVNALLLGDSALYLCASSPGPGGTGELFFGEGSRLTVL.

This clonotype was detected ten times or more. The gene calls are TRBV7-3 and TRBJ2-2, with a possible D match to TRBD2 (5 bases). CDR1 is SGHTA and CDR2 is FQGTGA in the germline V gene. The CDR3 spans 15 residues. Trimming left V 5 bases short and J 0 bases short, with 10 bases between. The CDR3 loop reads CASSPDSANTGELFF. The CDR3, as DNA: TGTGCCAGCAGCCCGGACTCGGCGAACACCGGGGAGCTGTTTTTT.

This clonotype was counted only a few times. This chain links TRBV20-1 with TRBJ2-7, with 11 bases aligning to TRBD2. Germline V gene data show CDR1 as DFQATT and CDR2 as SNEGSKA (reference sequence). The CDR3 has 16 residues. Trimming cost V 5 bases and J 2 bases; bases outside gene matches: 11. CDR3 sequence reads: CSALFERTSGPYEQYF. The CDR3 bases are TGCAGTGCTTTGTTCGAGAGGACTAGCGGGCCCTACGAGCAGTACTTC.

V gene TRBV3-1 combines with J gene TRBJ2-7; D unresolved. The V end lost 0 bases, the J end lost 3 bases, and 15 bases lay between the germline ends. This CDR3 is 16 amino acids long. Germline assignment: CDR1 LGHDT and CDR2 YNNKEL (reference sequence). Here the CDR3 reads CASSQDRQALNYEQYF. CDR3 DNA: TGTGCCAGCAGCCAAGATCGGCAGGCTCTGAACTACGAGCAGTACTTC.

This clonotype appeared a few times. The V call is TRBV29-1, the J call TRBJ2-5; no definite D call. This CDR3 has 12 amino acids. V was pared by 4 bases and J by 1 base, with 7 bases between. CDR1 SQVTM and CDR2 ANQGSEA come from the germline V gene. DNA for the CDR3: TGCAGCGTTGTTTGGATCCAAGAGACCCAGTACTTC. This translates into CSVVWIQETQYF.

V is TRBV14 and J is TRBJ2-7; TRBD1 agrees at 7 bases. V was clipped by 3 bases and J by 2 bases; unmatched bases: 4. The CDR3 contains 14 residues. Germline CDR1 and CDR2: SGHDN and FVKESK. CDR3 nucleotide sequence: TGTGCCAGCAGCCACGGCAGGGGGACCTACGAGCAGTACTTC. It yields the protein CASSHGRGTYEQYF.

This sequence joins TRBV21-1 and TRBJ1-5; the table names TRBD1, a call not compared with the DNA. TRBV21-1 is classified as a pseudogene. The length of the CDR3 is 17 residues. Written as DNA, the CDR3 is TGTGCCAGCCAAGCCGGGACAGGCACCCGCAGCAATCAGCCCCAGCATTTT. Encoded protein: CASQAGTGTRSNQPQHF.

The chain has TRBV6-2 or TRBV6-3 and TRBJ2-1, with TRBD1 identical over 7 bases. The germline gives CDR1 MNHEY, CDR2 SVGEGT. With V trimmed by 0 bases and J by 9 bases, 11 bases remained unmatched. CDR3 length: 16 residues. CDR3 residues: CASSYSGRGGLGEQFF. CDR3 DNA sequence: TGTGCCAGCAGTTACTCGGGTAGAGGGGGCCTGGGTGAGCAGTTCTTC.

This clonotype has a handful of counts. This sequence joins TRBV6-2 or TRBV6-3 and TRBJ2-5, with 9 bases matching TRBD2. This CDR3 has 17 residues. Germline V gene data show CDR1 as MNHEY and CDR2 as SVGEGT. After removal of 6 bases from V and 5 bases from J, the junction contained 16 bases not matched to a gene. CDR3 loop: CASSPVGSTSGGETQYF. The CDR3 nucleotides are TGTGCCAGCAGCCCCGTGGGGTCGACTAGCGGTGGGGAGACCCAGTACTTC.

V gene TRBV24-1 combines with J gene TRBJ1-5; 10 bases line up with TRBD1. V lost 9 bases, J lost 2 bases, and 6 bases stayed unmatched. The germline V gene has CDR1 KGHDR and CDR2 SFDVKD. The CDR3 length is 15 residues. The CDR3 region is CATSPGTGGNQPQHF. CDR3 DNA: TGTGCCACCTCTCCCGGGACAGGGGGCAATCAGCCCCAGCATTTT.

This chain uses TRBV11-2 with TRBJ2-2; D gene uncertain. CDR3 length: 13 residues. Germline lookup yields CDR1 SGHAT and CDR2 FQNNGV. The V gene lost 5 bases and the J gene lost 7 bases, with 11 bases spanning the gap. CDR3 region: CASSQSRSGELFF. CDR3 nucleotide sequence: TGTGCCAGCAGCCAATCGAGGAGCGGGGAGCTGTTTTTT. The full variable domain, rest sourced from reference TRBV11-2 and TRBJ2-2, is EAGVAQSPRYKIIEKRQSVAFWCNPISGHATLYWYQQILGQGPKLLIQFQNNGVVDDSQLPKDRFSAERLKGVDSTLKIQPAKLEDSAVYLCASSQSRSGELFFGEGSRLTVL.

This clonotype showed up just a few times. The chain is built from TRBV29-1 and TRBJ2-7, with D perhaps matching TRBD1 or TRBD2 (5 bases each). The length of the CDR3 is 14 residues. Germline loops: CDR1 SQVTM, CDR2 ANQGSEA. The V and J ends lost 6 bases and 2 bases respectively, with 17 bases between them. The CDR3 protein is CSVKMGVTTYEQYF. The CDR3 DNA reads as TGCAGCGTGAAGATGGGGGTAACCACCTACGAGCAGTACTTC.

This chain links TRBV28 with TRBJ1-4; 9 bases align to TRBD1. The germline gives CDR1 MDHEN, CDR2 SYDVKM. This CDR3 contains 15 residues. Trimming cost V 8 bases and J 8 bases; bases outside gene matches: 12. The CDR3 loop reads CASLNAGTGNEKLFF. The CDR3 bases are TGTGCCAGCCTCAATGCCGGGACAGGGAACGAAAAACTGTTTTTT.

V usage is TRBV19 and J usage is TRBJ2-5; 7 bases are a match to TRBD2. V was pared by 1 base and J by 4 bases, with 6 bases of the junction left unmatched. In germline, CDR1 is LNHDA, CDR2 SQIVND (reference sequence). This CDR3 is 15 amino acids long. As DNA, the CDR3 is TGTGCCAGTAGTATAGCGGGAGGAAGGGTAGAGACCCAGTACTTC. It codes for CASSIAGGRVETQYF.

This clonotype was counted a few times. V is TRBV6-5 and J is TRBJ2-5; 13 nucleotides match TRBD2. Germline-derived CDR1 and CDR2 are MNHEY and SVGAGI. J gave up 5 bases and V 0 bases, and 9 bases lay outside the gene matches. The CDR3 covers 18 residues. The CDR3 protein is CASSYSAPGLAGWETQYF. In DNA form, the CDR3 reads TGTGCCAGCAGTTACTCCGCCCCGGGACTAGCGGGATGGGAGACCCAGTACTTC.

This clonotype was counted at least ten times. The gene calls are TRBV6-5 and TRBJ2-7; D is perhaps TRBD1 (6 bases). This CDR3 spans 11 amino acids. V lost 5 bases and J lost 6, with 8 bases in between. Germline CDR1 and CDR2: MNHEY and SVGAGI. For the CDR3, the DNA is TGTGCCAGCAGTAACAGGGTCGAGCAGTACTTC. This encodes CASSNRVEQYF.

The J gene is TRBJ2-1, the V gene TRBV7-3; 14 bases match TRBD2. Germline trimming cut 4 bases from V and 0 bases from J; bases unmatched to any gene: 11. Germline loops: CDR1 SGHTA, CDR2 FQGTGA. This CDR3 has 20 amino acids. The DNA for the CDR3 is TGTGCCAGCAGCTCACCGGGACTAGCGGGAGAGAAAAGCTCCTACAATGAGCAGTTCTTC. It translates to CASSSPGLAGEKSSYNEQFF.

The chain has TRBV6-5 and TRBJ1-3; no clear D gene. Germline CDR1 is MNHEY and CDR2 is SVGAGI. V lost 5 bases, J lost 1 base, and 15 bases lay in between. This CDR3 region has 16 residues. The CDR3 protein is CASSQNLRSSGNTIYF. The CDR3 nucleotides read TGTGCCAGCAGTCAGAACCTGCGGTCTTCTGGAAACACCATATATTTT.

This clonotype was seen a few times. The rearrangement joins TRBV11-2 to TRBJ1-5; unclear D gene. The CDR3 contains 15 residues. Germline values: CDR1 SGHAT, CDR2 FQNNGV. V lost 5 bases and J 0 bases, leaving 11 bases between the germline ends. The CDR3 nucleotides read TGTGCCAGCAGCCCTCGTGAGGGTAGCAATCAGCCCCAGCATTTT. It translates to CASSPREGSNQPQHF.

This clonotype was counted at least ten times. The CDR3 DNA is TGTGCCAGCAGCGTAGCGGGGGGGTCGAGCTCCTACAATGAGCAGTTCTTC. It encodes CASSVAGGSSSYNEQFF. The chain recombines TRBV9 with TRBJ2-1, with TRBD2 matching over 8 bases. Germline CDR1 and CDR2: SGDLS and YYNGEE. The CDR3 length is 17 residues. V gave up 0 bases and J gave up 0 bases; unmatched junction bases: 5.